The entry below gives a single T cell receptor beta chain sequence along with its context. Its antigen remains unidentified. Trimming took off 3 bases at V and 8 bases at J, with 18 bases between the two ends. CDR1 is SGDLS, CDR2 YYNGEE, per germline. CDR3 length: 15 residues. CD4+ naive, central memory, regulatory and stem cell-like memory cells were sorted via CD45RO/CCR7/CD25/CD127/CD95/CD27. The data were taken from a study of beta chain features in type 1 diabetes. The sequenced template was cDNA made from the entire isolated RNA. Assay: immunoSEQ multiplex PCR; the TCRdb copy retains only in-frame clones and omits some. The table lists a few hundred thousand clones, 10% to 15% of them singletons. Points from the study as a whole: There was a moderate but significant shortening of TCRB CDR3s in all four CD4+ subsets of Type 1 diabetes patients. For patients and controls alike, PCR might favor shorter templates to the same degree. In these data, an HLA type influence on TCRB rearrangement remained unresolved.

This receptor was obtained from a woman aged 18 to 35 with type 1 diabetes. The source material was naive CD4+ T cells from blood. The chain links TRBV9 to TRBJ2-1; no firm D call. The DNA of the CDR3 is TGTGCCAGCAGCGCGAACGCACTGTCCAGCGATGAGCAGTTCTTC. Its protein is CASSANALSSDEQFF.